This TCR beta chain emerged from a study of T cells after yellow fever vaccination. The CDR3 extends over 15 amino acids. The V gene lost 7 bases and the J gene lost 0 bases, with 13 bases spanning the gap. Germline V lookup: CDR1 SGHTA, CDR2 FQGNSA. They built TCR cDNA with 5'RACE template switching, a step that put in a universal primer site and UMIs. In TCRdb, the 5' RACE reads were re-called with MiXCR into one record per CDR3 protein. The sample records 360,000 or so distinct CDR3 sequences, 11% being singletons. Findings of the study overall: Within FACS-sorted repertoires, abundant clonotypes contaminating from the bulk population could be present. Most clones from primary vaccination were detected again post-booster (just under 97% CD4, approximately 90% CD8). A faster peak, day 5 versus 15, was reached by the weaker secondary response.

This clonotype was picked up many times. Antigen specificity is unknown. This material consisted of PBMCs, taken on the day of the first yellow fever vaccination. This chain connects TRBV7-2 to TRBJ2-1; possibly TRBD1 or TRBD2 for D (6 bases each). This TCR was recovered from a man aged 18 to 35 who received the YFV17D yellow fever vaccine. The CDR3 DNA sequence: TGTGCCAGCACCCTAGGGGGGAGCTCCTACAATGAGCAGTTCTTC. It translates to CASTLGGSSYNEQFF.